This TCR beta chain comes out of a study of early T cells in non-severe SARS-CoV-2 infection. Across the study: It was bulk RNA from unsorted whole blood that was sequenced, and the chains were unpaired.

CDR1 is SGHKS and CDR2 is YYEKEE in the germline V gene (reference sequence). Trimming left V 3 bases short and J 1 base short, with 10 bases between. The CDR3 is made up of 14 amino acids. This clonotype was found many times. The library protocol tagged individual cDNA molecules with unique molecular identifiers. One entry per CDR3 protein, called by TCRdb with MiXCR from the 5' RACE reads. The profile shows roughly 51,000 distinct CDR3 sequences, roughly 10% of them singletons. The sequence was collected from an adult who was a healthcare worker with PCR-confirmed SARS-CoV-2 infection or an uninfected control (not recorded which). This rearrangement joins TRBV5-5 to TRBJ1-1, with D possibly matching TRBD1 (5 bases). Sequenced input: whole blood. The CDR3 sequence: CASSSGTQNTEAFF. The CDR3 bases are TGTGCCAGCAGCTCCGGGACGCAGAACACTGAAGCTTTCTTT.